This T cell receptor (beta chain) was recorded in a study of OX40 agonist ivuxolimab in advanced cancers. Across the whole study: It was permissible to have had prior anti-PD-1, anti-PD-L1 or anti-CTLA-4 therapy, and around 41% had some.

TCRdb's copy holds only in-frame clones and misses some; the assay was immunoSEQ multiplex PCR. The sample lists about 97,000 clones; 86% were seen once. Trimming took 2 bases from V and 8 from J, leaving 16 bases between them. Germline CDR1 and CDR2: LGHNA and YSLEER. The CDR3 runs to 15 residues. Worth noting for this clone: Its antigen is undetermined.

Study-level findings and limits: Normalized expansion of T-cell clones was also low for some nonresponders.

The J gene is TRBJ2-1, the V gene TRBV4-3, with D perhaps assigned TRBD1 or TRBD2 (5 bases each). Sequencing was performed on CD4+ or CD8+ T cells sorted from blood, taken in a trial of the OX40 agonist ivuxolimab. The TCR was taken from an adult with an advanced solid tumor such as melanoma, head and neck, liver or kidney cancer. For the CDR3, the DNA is TGCGCCAGCAGCCAACGTGGGGGACCCGCCGATGAGCAGTTCTTC. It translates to CASSQRGGPADEQFF.